The clone carrying this T cell receptor (beta chain) occurred a few times. Sequencing used immunoSEQ multiplex PCR; TCRdb keeps in-frame clones, though not all of them. This table has roughly 100,000 clones, 88% appearing once. J was trimmed by 0 bases and V by 3 bases; bases with no gene match: 3. This CDR3 has 15 residues. CDR1 GTSNPN and CDR2 SVGIG come from the germline V gene (reference sequence). This sample was taken from a study of T cell responses to AZD1222 COVID-19 vaccine. The receptor's source is an adult in good health. This chain uses TRBV30 with TRBJ2-2; 8 bases line up with TRBD1. The specimen was peripheral blood, collected on day 0 of AZD1222 vaccination. The CDR3 DNA sequence: TGTGCCTGGAGCGGGACAGGCGCGAACACCGGGGAGCTGTTTTTT. As protein: CAWSGTGANTGELFF.